This T cell receptor beta chain came from a study of shared clonotypes between healthy human individuals. Findings and caveats of the study: Large depth notwithstanding, sorted-subset sequencing proved incomplete by rarefaction.

Germline V lookup: CDR1 SGHRS, CDR2 YFSETQ. This CDR3 contains 14 residues. The V end lost 1 base, the J end lost 2 bases, and 10 bases lay between the germline ends. Naive CD8 cells were CD45RO-negative, positively selected for CCR7, excluding terminally differentiated effector memory CD45RA+ cells. Repertoires were generated with immunoSEQ multiplex PCR, while TCRdb's copy carries only in-frame clones and drops some. The sample yields some 2 million clones, about 95% seen once. A word on this clone: Its antigen is as yet unknown.

The source of this sequence is a man aged 18 to 30 in good health. The J gene is TRBJ2-7, the V gene TRBV5-1; D may correspond to TRBD1 or TRBD2 (5 bases each). Sequencing input: naive CD8+ T cells sorted from blood. CDR3 nucleotide sequence: TGCGCCAGCAGCTTGTGGCAGGGACCCTACGAGCAGTACTTC. Protein: CASSLWQGPYEQYF.